Listed below are T cell receptor beta chains from one sample, sequenced in a study of T cells in Graves' hyperthyroidism and ophthalmopathy. TCRdb re-analysed the multiplex PCR reads in MiXCR, keeping a single row per CDR3 protein. In the table there are around 340,000 distinct CDR3 sequences, roughly 20% of which are singletons. The sequenced sample was blood. These receptor sequences come from a woman aged 40 to 55 with Graves' ophthalmopathy. Both conserved end residues are part of each CDR3. A D gene is named only where the DNA matches it firmly. Size is stated for part of the rows, as once, few or many counts, or as a class when the clone is expanded.

j_call,v_call,clone_size,d_call,cdr3_nt,cdr3_aa
TRBJ1-2,TRBV15,many,TRBD1,TGTGCCACCAGCAGAATTAGGGGGCATGGCTACACCTTC,CATSRIRGHGYTF
TRBJ2-7,TRBV29-1,many,.,TGCAGCGTTGTCGGCGTAAGCTCCTACGAGCAGTACTTC,CSVVGVSSYEQYF
TRBJ2-7,TRBV20-1,many,TRBD2,TGCAGTGCTAGAGTCGGACTAGCGGTACCCTACGAGCAGTACTTC,CSARVGLAVPYEQYF
TRBJ1-3,TRBV5-1,.,TRBD1,TGCGCCAGCAGCCGCCAACTACTACAGGGGCCTGAAGACACCATATATTTT,CASSRQLLQGPEDTIYF
TRBJ1-6,TRBV4-1,.,.,TGCGCCAGCAGCCCCCGACTGGGCTCCTATAATTCACCCCTCCACTTT,CASSPRLGSYNSPLHF
TRBJ1-5,TRBV20-1,.,.,TGCAGTGCTAGAGCCAGTTATAGCAATCAGCCCCAGCATTTT,CSARASYSNQPQHF
TRBJ1-3,TRBV6-1,.,TRBD1,TGTGCCAGCAGCTTGACGACAGGGAACCCTGGAAACACCATATATTTT,CASSLTTGNPGNTIYF
TRBJ1-1,TRBV3-1,many,.,TGTGCCAGCGGCGGGGAAAAGCGCACTGAAGCTTTCTTT,CASGGEKRTEAFF
TRBJ1-5,TRBV28,many,TRBD1,TGTGCCAGCAGTTCCCCGGGACAGGGGTACAATCAGCCCCAGCATTTT,CASSSPGQGYNQPQHF
TRBJ2-7,TRBV19,many,.,TGTGCCAGTAGTTCGGCCCCCGGCTCCTACGAGCAGTACTTC,CASSSAPGSYEQYF
TRBJ2-4,TRBV20-1,many,TRBD2,TGCAGTGCTAGAGCGGCGGGAGGACTTGGCAAAAACATTCAGTACTTC,CSARAAGGLGKNIQYF
TRBJ1-5,TRBV12-3/TRBV12-4,.,.,TGTGCCAGCAGTTTGGGCACCGGGGGCACTCAGCCCCAGCATTTT,CASSLGTGGTQPQHF
TRBJ1-1,TRBV5-1,many,.,TGCGCCAGCAGCTTGGCTGGCCGTTTGAACACTGAAGCTTTCTTT,CASSLAGRLNTEAFF
TRBJ2-4,TRBV12-3/TRBV12-4,many,.,TGTGCCAGCAGTTGGGACTCCCGAGCGGACATTCAGTACTTC,CASSWDSRADIQYF